This is a list of T cell receptor beta chains from one sample in a study of cytomegalovirus exposure and HLA in healthy donors. Assay: immunoSEQ multiplex PCR; the TCRdb copy retains only in-frame clones and omits some. This sample carries 120,000 or so clones, about 80% of them seen once, and the ten largest clones take roughly 3.1%. Sample: PBMCs. These receptors came from a man aged 30-40 years in good health and CMV-seronegative. Both conserved end residues are part of each CDR3. The D gene is left open where the match is weak. Only part of the rows carry a size: once, few, many, or a class if the clone is expanded.

DNA: TGTGCCAGCAGCTTAATGGGGGCAAACACTGAAGCTTTCTTT
CDR3: CASSLMGANTEAFF
J: TRBJ1-1
D: -
size: -
V: TRBV7-3

DNA: TGTGCCAGCAGCGCCGGGGACAGGGGGCGTAGGAATGAGCAGTTCTTC
CDR3: CASSAGDRGRRNEQFF
J: TRBJ2-1
D: TRBD1
size: -
V: TRBV9

DNA: TGTGCCAGCAGTCCCAGAGGGACAGGGCGGGACAATGAGCAGTTCTTC
CDR3: CASSPRGTGRDNEQFF
J: TRBJ2-1
D: TRBD1
size: -
V: TRBV27

DNA: TGTGCCAGCAGTTTATCGCGGGAGAGGGTCGAGCAGTACTTC
CDR3: CASSLSRERVEQYF
J: TRBJ2-7
D: TRBD2
size: -
V: TRBV27

DNA: TGTGCCAGTAGTTCGGGGGGGGATTACAATGAGCAGTTCTTC
CDR3: CASSSGGDYNEQFF
J: TRBJ2-1
D: TRBD2
size: -
V: TRBV19

DNA: TGTGCCAGCAGCTTCGCCGGGACTAGCGGCTACGAGCAGTACTTC
CDR3: CASSFAGTSGYEQYF
J: TRBJ2-7
D: TRBD2
size: -
V: TRBV7-2

DNA: TGTGCCAGCAAGGAGGACACTGAAGCTTTCTTT
CDR3: CASKEDTEAFF
J: TRBJ1-1
D: -
size: once
V: TRBV7-9

DNA: TGCGCCAGCAGCCAAGTAGCCGGGACAGGGGGTTTCTACGAGCAGTACTTC
CDR3: CASSQVAGTGGFYEQYF
J: TRBJ2-7
D: TRBD1
size: -
V: TRBV4-1

DNA: TGTGCCAGCAGCACCCGGACTAGCGGGAGTCTTGGAGATACGCAGTATTTT
CDR3: CASSTRTSGSLGDTQYF
J: TRBJ2-3
D: TRBD2
size: few
V: TRBV11-2

DNA: TGTGCCTGGAGTGTCGGGGCAGGGGAAGAGACCCAGTACTTC
CDR3: CAWSVGAGEETQYF
J: TRBJ2-5
D: -
size: -
V: TRBV30

DNA: TGTGCCAGCAGCTCTAGACAGGCATCGAGTGAAAAACTGTTTTTT
CDR3: CASSSRQASSEKLFF
J: TRBJ1-4
D: -
size: -
V: TRBV7-9

DNA: TGTGCCAGCAGCTTCGTAGGGGGAAGCTCCTACAATGAGCAGTTCTTC
CDR3: CASSFVGGSSYNEQFF
J: TRBJ2-1
D: -
size: -
V: TRBV11-2

DNA: TGTGCCAGCAGTGAAAGGGGGGGAGAGACCCAGTACTTC
CDR3: CASSERGGETQYF
J: TRBJ2-5
D: -
size: -
V: TRBV6-1

DNA: TGTGCCAGCAGTGAAAACGGGGGAGGGCCGGCCAAAAACATTCAGTACTTC
CDR3: CASSENGGGPAKNIQYF
J: TRBJ2-4
D: TRBD2
size: -
V: TRBV28

DNA: TGTGCCAGCACCGTCGGGGGGGAGGATGGCTACACCTTC
CDR3: CASTVGGEDGYTF
J: TRBJ1-2
D: -
size: few
V: TRBV7-9

DNA: TGTGCCAGCAGGGGACAGCTTAACACCGAAGCTTTCTTT
CDR3: CASRGQLNTEAFF
J: TRBJ1-1
D: TRBD1
size: -
V: TRBV6-5

DNA: TGTGCCAGCAGTACCTCCGGGACTGCACCCTACAATGAGCAGTTCTTC
CDR3: CASSTSGTAPYNEQFF
J: TRBJ2-1
D: -
size: -
V: TRBV27

DNA: TGTGCCAGCAGCTTGGCTGGCGGGTGGAGCTCCTATAATTCACCCCTCCACTTT
CDR3: CASSLAGGWSSYNSPLHF
J: TRBJ1-6
D: -
size: -
V: TRBV5-4

DNA: TGCGCCAGCAGACTAGCGGGAGGGAGCTCCTACAATGAGCAGTTCTTC
CDR3: CASRLAGGSSYNEQFF
J: TRBJ2-1
D: TRBD2
size: -
V: TRBV5-1

DNA: TGCGCCAGCAGCCGCGAAGGACTGACTCAGCCGTCGGGCTACACCTTC
CDR3: CASSREGLTQPSGYTF
J: TRBJ1-2
D: -
size: -
V: TRBV5-1

DNA: TGCGCCAGCAGCTTGTTGGGCCAGGGCAATCAGCCCCAGCATTTT
CDR3: CASSLLGQGNQPQHF
J: TRBJ1-5
D: -
size: once
V: TRBV5-1

DNA: TGTGCCAGCAGCCCAAGGACTGTGAACACTGAAGCTTTCTTT
CDR3: CASSPRTVNTEAFF
J: TRBJ1-1
D: -
size: -
V: TRBV9

DNA: TGTGCCCAGCGCGACGGGACCTACGAGCAGTACTTC
CDR3: CAQRDGTYEQYF
J: TRBJ2-7
D: -
size: -
V: TRBV30

DNA: TGTGCCAGCAGCCTCCGACAGGGTGCGTCACCCCTCCACTTT
CDR3: CASSLRQGASPLHF
J: TRBJ1-6
D: TRBD1
size: -
V: TRBV7-2

DNA: TGTGCCAGCAGCCGTGGGCTAGCGGGAGGGCGGTACTACGAGCAGTACTTC
CDR3: CASSRGLAGGRYYEQYF
J: TRBJ2-7
D: TRBD2
size: -
V: TRBV7-2

DNA: TGTGCCAGCAGCTCGGCGGGAGGCAACTATGGCTACACCTTC
CDR3: CASSSAGGNYGYTF
J: TRBJ1-2
D: -
size: few
V: TRBV7-8

DNA: TGTGCCAGCAGTTACTCGGGGACACTTAAAGGCGGGGAGCTGTTTTTT
CDR3: CASSYSGTLKGGELFF
J: TRBJ2-2
D: -
size: -
V: TRBV6-5

DNA: TGTGCCAGCAGTGAAGTGGGGAGGCCCCAGCATTTT
CDR3: CASSEVGRPQHF
J: TRBJ1-5
D: -
size: few
V: TRBV6-1

DNA: TGCGCCAGCAGCCCCCGACTAGGCAGGAGCACTAGCACAGATACGCAGTATTTT
CDR3: CASSPRLGRSTSTDTQYF
J: TRBJ2-3
D: -
size: -
V: TRBV4-1

DNA: TGTGCCAGCAGTATTACAGGGGGAACTGGAAACACCATATATTTT
CDR3: CASSITGGTGNTIYF
J: TRBJ1-3
D: TRBD1
size: -
V: TRBV2

DNA: TGTGCCAGCAGCTTAGTAGGGACTAGCGGGAGGGCCAAAGCTGGTGAGCAGTTCTTC
CDR3: CASSLVGTSGRAKAGEQFF
J: TRBJ2-1
D: TRBD2
size: -
V: TRBV7-9

DNA: TGTGCCAGCAGCTCAGACGGGGGAACAAGGACCCAGTACTTC
CDR3: CASSSDGGTRTQYF
J: TRBJ2-5
D: -
size: -
V: TRBV7-9

DNA: TGTGCCAGCAGTCCAAGTTCGGGACAGGGTATGAGGTCACCCCTCCACTTT
CDR3: CASSPSSGQGMRSPLHF
J: TRBJ1-6
D: TRBD1
size: few
V: TRBV25-1